These T cell receptor beta chains were read from a single sample in a study of T cell changes during pregnancy in multiple sclerosis. TCRdb's table, derived via immunoSEQ multiplex PCR, lists solely in-frame clones and lacks some. Among approximately 44,000 clones listed, more than 90% were seen once. Sequencing was performed on CD4+ T cells from peripheral blood mononuclear cells, taken in the second trimester of pregnancy. The receptors shown here come from a female donor in good health, enrolled as a control in a pregnancy study. The CDR3 runs from the conserved cysteine through the conserved F or W. A D gene is named only where the DNA matches it firmly. For some rows the clone size is stated as once, few or many, or as a class when expanded; others skip it.

cdr3_nt	cdr3_aa	clone_size	v_call	j_call	d_call
TGCGCCAGCAGTCCCCGGCCGGGGACTGAAGCTTTCTTT	CASSPRPGTEAFF	NA	TRBV5-1	TRBJ1-1	NA
TGTGCCAGCAGTTTCCGGGTAATGGAGACCCAGTACTTC	CASSFRVMETQYF	NA	TRBV28	TRBJ2-5	NA
TGTGCCAGCAGTTTGGGACAGAGCAATCAGCCCCAGCATTTT	CASSLGQSNQPQHF	few	TRBV28	TRBJ1-5	TRBD1
TGTGCCAGCAGCTTGGACAACTCTGGAAACACCATATATTTT	CASSLDNSGNTIYF	NA	TRBV11-2	TRBJ1-3	NA
TGTGCCAGCAGTTTGCCGGCGGGACGGAGCTCCTACGAGCAGTACTTC	CASSLPAGRSSYEQYF	few	TRBV28	TRBJ2-7	NA
TGTGCCAGCAGCTTGGCCGGGGACAGTTACTACGAGCAGTACTTC	CASSLAGDSYYEQYF	NA	TRBV11-2	TRBJ2-7	TRBD1
TGCGCCAGCAGCCCCGCTAGCGGGAGCTCCTACGAGCAGTACTTC	CASSPASGSSYEQYF	NA	TRBV5-1	TRBJ2-7	TRBD2
TGTGCCAGTAGAAGCGGGAGGAAGGGCGGCGGGGAGCTGTTTTTT	CASRSGRKGGGELFF	NA	TRBV19	TRBJ2-2	TRBD2
TGTGCCAGCAGCTTACCCCGTTACAGGTTTCTTGTTGAAATCTTC	CASSLPRYRFLVEIF	NA	TRBV7-3	TRBJ2-1	NA
TGTGCCAGCAGAACTAATAGCGGGGGCCCTTACGAGCAGTACTTC	CASRTNSGGPYEQYF	NA	TRBV6-1	TRBJ2-7	TRBD2
TGTGCCAGCAGTGGTGGACAGGGTGACGGACACACTGAAGCTTTCTTT	CASSGGQGDGHTEAFF	NA	TRBV6-1	TRBJ1-1	TRBD1
TGCGCCAGCGGACTAGCGGGGGGGCGGGGAGAGACCCAGTACTTC	CASGLAGGRGETQYF	NA	TRBV5-1	TRBJ2-5	TRBD2
TGTGCCAGCAGAAGGGAGAGGGAAAGCACTGAAGCTTTCTTT	CASRRERESTEAFF	few	TRBV11-2	TRBJ1-1	NA
TGTGCCAGCAGAAATGGGCCCGGGACAGGGGACTACGAGCAGTACTTC	CASRNGPGTGDYEQYF	once	TRBV2	TRBJ2-7	TRBD1
TGTGCCAGCAGGAGGGACAGGGGGCAGGATGGCTACACCTTC	CASRRDRGQDGYTF	NA	TRBV6-5	TRBJ1-2	TRBD1
TGTGCCACCAGCAGAAGAGGAGGAGGGGCTGGAGAGACCCAGTACTTC	CATSRRGGGAGETQYF	NA	TRBV15	TRBJ2-5	NA
TGTGCCAGCTCACCGCAGGGGGATCAGCCCCAGCATTTT	CASSPQGDQPQHF	NA	TRBV18	TRBJ1-5	TRBD1
TGCGCCAGCAGCAGGACAGGGTACCCCGGGGAGCTGTTTTTT	CASSRTGYPGELFF	once	TRBV5-1	TRBJ2-2	TRBD1
TGTGCCAGCAGCTTGGGGAGACCAGAGACCCAGTACTTC	CASSLGRPETQYF	NA	TRBV5-6	TRBJ2-5	NA
TGTGCCAGCAGCTTAGCGCAACAAGCGGGAGCCCTATACAATGAGCAGTTCTTC	CASSLAQQAGALYNEQFF	NA	TRBV7-2	TRBJ2-1	TRBD2
TGTGCCAGTAGTGTCGGATCGGGTCTTCGGGAGACCCAGTACTTC	CASSVGSGLRETQYF	medium-sized	TRBV19	TRBJ2-5	NA
TGTGCCAGCAGCTTACAGGCTGGACTGGAGTTCTTC	CASSLQAGLEFF	NA	TRBV7-2	TRBJ2-1	NA
TGTGCCGGGACAAGTTTTCGGGCCAAAAACATTCAGTACTTC	CAGTSFRAKNIQYF	once	TRBV30	TRBJ2-4	NA
TGTGCCAGTAGCAGACTAGCGGGAACTAACAATGAGCAGTTCTTC	CASSRLAGTNNEQFF	NA	TRBV19	TRBJ2-1	TRBD2
TGCGCCAGCAGGGGAAGCGGGAGTAAAGGTTGGAATGAGCAGTTCTTC	CASRGSGSKGWNEQFF	NA	TRBV5-1	TRBJ2-1	TRBD2
TGCGCCAGCAGCCAGGACACCGTTCCCCTTAATTCACCCCTCCACTTT	CASSQDTVPLNSPLHF	NA	TRBV4-1	TRBJ1-6	NA
TGTGCCAGCAGACTAGCGGGCCTCAATGAGCAGTTCTTC	CASRLAGLNEQFF	once	TRBV28	TRBJ2-1	TRBD2
TGTGCCAGCAGCCATATGGACAGTTTCACCGGGGAGCTGTTTTTT	CASSHMDSFTGELFF	NA	TRBV4-2	TRBJ2-2	NA
TGTGCCAGCAGCCCTTACAGCAGATCCGACAATGAGCAGTTCTTC	CASSPYSRSDNEQFF	NA	TRBV7-6	TRBJ2-1	NA
TGTGCCAGCAACTCACAGGGGGCAACCAAAAACATTCAGTACTTC	CASNSQGATKNIQYF	NA	TRBV28	TRBJ2-4	TRBD1
TGTGCCAGCAGCTTGGCAGGGGCATCCTACAATGAGCAGTTCTTC	CASSLAGASYNEQFF	NA	TRBV5-8	TRBJ2-1	NA
TGTGCCAGCAGCCGGGGACACGCGGAGACCCAGTACTTC	CASSRGHAETQYF	NA	TRBV27	TRBJ2-5	NA
TGTGCCTCAAGCTCCTCTCATGGCTACACCTTC	CASSSSHGYTF	NA	TRBV6-5	TRBJ1-2	NA
TGTGCCAGCAAGAGACGCGGGGGCACTGAAGCTTTCTTT	CASKRRGGTEAFF	NA	TRBV2	TRBJ1-1	NA
TGTGCCAGCAGCTTGAGGGGATACGAGCAGTACTTC	CASSLRGYEQYF	few	TRBV5-6	TRBJ2-7	NA
TGTGCCAGCAGCTTTAGACAGGGGATCACAGATACGCAGTATTTT	CASSFRQGITDTQYF	NA	TRBV7-2	TRBJ2-3	TRBD1
TGTGCCAGCAGCTTAGCGTACAGGGCCGGCAAAAACATTCAGTACTTC	CASSLAYRAGKNIQYF	NA	TRBV7-8	TRBJ2-4	NA
TGTGCCAGCCCTTACGGAGCGGGGGGGCAGGAGACCCAGTACTTC	CASPYGAGGQETQYF	NA	TRBV2	TRBJ2-5	TRBD2
TGTGCCACCAGCAGATCGACAGGGGGCGATTCACCCCTCCACTTT	CATSRSTGGDSPLHF	NA	TRBV15	TRBJ1-6	TRBD1
TGTGCCAGCAGTTACTCGATCGCGGGGGGATATGGCTACACCTTC	CASSYSIAGGYGYTF	NA	TRBV6-5	TRBJ1-2	NA
TGTGCCAGCAGCTCAGGAGGGCGGCCCCAGCATTTT	CASSSGGRPQHF	NA	TRBV11-2	TRBJ1-5	NA
TGCGCCAGCAGCCAAACTTTCTCTGTAGCGGAACTAGCCAAAAACATTCAGTACTTC	CASSQTFSVAELAKNIQYF	once	TRBV4-3	TRBJ2-4	NA